This TCR beta chain came from a study of vaccination and CD4 T cells after COVID-19. The Oncomine TCR Beta short-read assay generated sequence data from the DNA of cultured CD4+ T cells. A single record per CDR3 protein comes from TCRdb applying MiXCR to the PCR reads. Among 20,000 to 25,000 distinct CDR3 sequences listed, approximately 38% were seen once. This clonotype was seen a handful of times. Its target is not known. Stated time point: late sampling 161 to 241 days after vaccination in a few convalescent patients. Treatment reported: approximately nine-day PBMC culture with coronavirus spike peptide pools or control peptides (ViraFEST assay). Germline V gene data show CDR1 as MNHNS and CDR2 as SASEGT. V lost 5 bases and J lost 4; bases outside the gene matches: 6. CDR3 length: 14 residues.

This chain connects TRBV6-1 to TRBJ2-7; 9 bases fit TRBD2. The starting material was CD4+ T cells from blood, cultured in vitro, obtained about 7 months after SARS-CoV-2 vaccination. The clonotype originates from a human donor who had recovered from COVID-19. The CDR3 is CASSLTSGEYEQYF. The CDR3 nucleotides read TGTGCCAGCAGTCTGACTAGCGGAGAGTACGAGCAGTACTTC.